These 8 T cell receptor beta chains were all obtained from the same sample, sequenced in a study of sequential checkpoint blockade in melanoma. Clones were read by immunoSEQ multiplex PCR, and TCRdb kept only the in-frame ones, dropping some. This table has roughly 5,000 clones, 20% appearing once. Treatment described: randomized to nivolumab then ipilimumab (arm A) or the reverse (arm B). This specimen was tumor tissue (inferred from file names), taken from a patient given nivolumab and ipilimumab in sequence. The receptors come from a human donor with melanoma.

The CDR3 DNA reads as TGTGCCAGTACTGCGGGGGGGCGGGTTTCCAGTGAGCAGTTCTTC. It encodes CASTAGGRVSSEQFF. The chain couples TRBV19 to TRBJ2-1; 9 bases align to TRBD2. The CDR3 is 15 amino acids. The germline CDR1 and CDR2 sequences are LNHDA and SQIVND (reference sequence). The V and J ends lost 7 bases and 9 bases, in that order; junction bases with no gene match: 13.

The sample holds many counts of this clone. V and J are TRBV11-3 and TRBJ2-5; D could derive from TRBD1 or TRBD2 (5 bases each). V lost 3 bases and J lost 5, with 16 bases in between. The CDR3 is 15 amino acids. Germline V gene lookup returns CDR1 SGHNT and CDR2 YENEEA. CDR3 DNA: TGTGCCAGCAGCTTTGGCTCCGTGGGACGGGAGACCCAGTACTTC. It encodes CASSFGSVGRETQYF.

In its sample, this clone was seen a few times. In nucleotides, the CDR3 is TGTGCCTGGAGTGTAAAGGTGGGGGGGAACACTGAAGCTTTCTTT. Translated, it gives CAWSVKVGGNTEAFF. The chain employs TRBV30 and TRBJ1-1, with D maybe TRBD1 (5 bases). The germline CDR1 and CDR2 sequences are GTSNPN and SVGIG (reference sequence). The CDR3 has 15 amino acids. V shed 0 bases and J shed 1 base, with 12 bases lying between them. Looking up the rest from reference TRBV30 and TRBJ1-1 gives the full variable domain: SQTIHQWPATLVQPVGSPLSLECTVEGTSNPNLYWYRQAAGRGLQLLFYSVGIGQISSEVPQNLSASRPQDRQFILSSKKLLLSDSGFYLCAWSVKVGGNTEAFFGQGTRLTVV.

The chain carries TRBV11-3 and TRBJ2-7, with 10 positions matching TRBD2. The length of the CDR3 is 16 residues. Germline V CDR1 and CDR2: SGHNT, YENEEA. The trim removed 5 bases at V and 1 base at J, leaving 8 bases unmatched. The CDR3 reads CASSTRTSGFSYEQYF. The CDR3 bases are TGTGCCAGCAGCACCCGGACTAGCGGATTTTCCTACGAGCAGTACTTC.

The V gene is TRBV28, the J gene TRBJ1-3, with unresolved D. This CDR3 contains 17 residues. CDR1 is MDHEN and CDR2 is SYDVKM in the germline V gene. Trimming stripped 6 bases from V and 4 bases from J, with 22 bases between. The CDR3 protein is CASRNNLYLLGGNTIYF. CDR3 DNA: TGTGCCAGCAGGAACAACCTCTACCTCCTCGGAGGAAACACCATATATTTT. The entire variable domain, with the rest obtained from reference TRBV28 and TRBJ1-3, is as follows: DVKVTQSSRYLVKRTGEKVFLECVQDMDHENMFWYRQDPGLGLRLIYFSYDVKMKEKGDIPEGYSVSREKKERFSLILESASTNQTSMYLCASRNNLYLLGGNTIYFGEGSWLTVV.

Notes on this clone: A read error likely explains this, since a far larger clone differs by one base. The V call is TRBV10-1, the J call TRBJ1-6, with no clear D. This CDR3 comprises 13 residues. The V end was cut by 8 bases, the J end by 7 bases, with 12 bases between. Germline V CDR1 and CDR2: WNHNN, SYGVQD (reference sequence). CDR3 in amino acids: CASGVLLNSPLHF. The CDR3 DNA follows: TGCGCCAGCGGAGTCCTCCTCAATTCACCCCTCCACTTT.

The rearrangement uses TRBV5-1 and TRBJ1-3; D is unresolved. Between the trimmed V and J ends, which lost 0 bases and 2 bases, there was a span of 12 bases. Germline V gives CDR1 SGHRS, CDR2 YFSETQ. The CDR3 is 16 residues long. DNA for the CDR3: TGCGCCAGCAGCTTGGAAGGAGGTCTAACTGGAAACACCATATATTTT. This sequence encodes CASSLEGGLTGNTIYF.

This chain connects TRBV30 to TRBJ1-1, with D possibly matching TRBD1 (5 bases). From germline, CDR1 is GTSNPN and CDR2 SVGIG (reference sequence). Trimming removed 5 bases at V and 4 bases at J, with 11 bases between. The CDR3 totals 12 residues. The CDR3 region is CAWLRAGTEAFF. CDR3 nucleotide sequence: TGTGCCTGGCTCAGGGCGGGCACTGAAGCTTTCTTT.